Following are 27 T cell receptor beta chains from one sample sequenced in a study of blood T cell repertoires in COVID-19. TCRdb's copy holds only in-frame clones and misses some; the assay was immunoSEQ multiplex PCR. The sample consists of tens of thousands of clones, roughly 89% of them appearing once. The sample taken for sequencing was peripheral blood. Every receptor here comes from a man in his forties or fifties with COVID-19, enrolled during active disease.

V is TRBV5-6 and J is TRBJ1-1; D ambiguous. This CDR3 contains 14 residues. The V gene's germline CDR1 is SGHDT and CDR2 YYEEEE. The ends were cut back, 5 bases at V and 6 bases at J, with 17 bases in the middle. CDR3 protein: CASRFIQQDPEAFF. The CDR3 DNA reads TGTGCCAGCAGGTTTATACAACAAGATCCTGAAGCTTTCTTT.

The chain employs TRBV18 and TRBJ1-2; 8 nucleotides agree with TRBD1. The V gene's germline CDR1 is KGHSH and CDR2 LQKENI. This CDR3 spans 14 amino acids. V lost 3 bases and J lost 3; bases outside the gene matches: 3. CDR3 in DNA: TGTGCCAGCTCACCTCCGGGACAGGACTATGGCTACACCTTC. Translating it yields CASSPPGQDYGYTF.

This CDR3 reads CASSLTFRDRVNTEAFF. The CDR3 DNA reads TGCGCCAGCAGCCTGACATTCCGGGACAGGGTTAACACTGAAGCTTTCTTT. V is TRBV5-1 and J is TRBJ1-1, with 9 bases aligning to TRBD1. The CDR3 length is 17 residues. Germline V gives CDR1 SGHRS, CDR2 YFSETQ. After removal of 4 bases from V and 2 bases from J, the junction contained 12 bases not matched to a gene.

DNA for the CDR3: TGTGCCAGCAGACCACAGGCGGTGAGCTCCTACGAGCAGTACTTC. Residues: CASRPQAVSSYEQYF. The V call is TRBV27, the J call TRBJ2-7, with D maybe TRBD1 (5 bases). The CDR3 has 15 residues. Germline CDR1 MNHEY, CDR2 SMNVEV (reference sequence). V was shortened by 6 bases and J by 0 bases, with 15 bases between the two germline ends.

This chain links TRBV29-1 with TRBJ2-5, with TRBD2 matching over 11 bases. V gave up 0 bases and J gave up 5 bases; unmatched junction bases: 14. The CDR3 is 18 residues long. Looked up from germline, CDR1 is SQVTM and CDR2 is ANQGSEA. CDR3 protein: CSVEDGLAGGRKVETQYF. CDR3 coding DNA: TGCAGCGTTGAAGATGGTCTAGCGGGAGGCCGCAAGGTGGAGACCCAGTACTTC.

The V and J genes are TRBV5-1 and TRBJ2-5, with D possibly matching TRBD1 (6 bases). V was trimmed by 0 bases and J by 1 base, leaving 7 bases between them. The CDR3 contains 14 residues. CDR1 and CDR2 from the germline V gene are SGHRS and YFSETQ. The CDR3 reads CASSLGGPQETQYF. DNA for the CDR3: TGCGCCAGCAGCTTGGGGGGGCCCCAAGAGACCCAGTACTTC.

The gene calls are TRBV6-4 and TRBJ2-1; 10 positions agree with TRBD1. This CDR3 is 15 amino acids long. V shed 5 bases and J 0 bases; nucleotides not matched to a gene: 1. Per germline, CDR1 MRHNA and CDR2 SNTAGT. This chain's CDR3 is CASSRTGGSYNEQFF. The CDR3 DNA reads TGTGCCAGCAGTAGGACAGGGGGCTCCTACAATGAGCAGTTCTTC.

The chain joins TRBV27 to TRBJ2-2, with D perhaps TRBD1 (5 bases). CDR1 is MNHEY, CDR2 SMNVEV, per germline (reference sequence). The CDR3 has 15 residues. Trimming pared 2 bases from V and 7 bases from J, leaving 14 bases between. The chain's CDR3 is CASSLRGLSSGELFF. CDR3 sequence (DNA): TGTGCCAGCAGTTTAAGGGGCCTGTCTAGCGGGGAGCTGTTTTTT.

The chain carries TRBV10-1 and TRBJ2-2; 8 nucleotides align to TRBD2. The CDR3 runs 16 residues. V was clipped by 0 bases and J by 3 bases; unmatched bases: 3. Germline V gives CDR1 WNHNN, CDR2 SYGVQD (reference sequence). The CDR3 reads CASSESTGGDTGELFF. CDR3 nucleotides: TGCGCCAGCAGTGAGTCGACGGGAGGGGACACCGGGGAGCTGTTTTTT.

CDR3 nucleotide sequence: TGTGCCAGCAGCCAAGGGTTAGCGGGGAACACCGGGGAGCTGTTTTTT. It encodes CASSQGLAGNTGELFF. The gene calls are TRBV3-1 (or the pseudogene TRBV3-2) and TRBJ2-2; 7 nucleotides agree with TRBD2. In germline, CDR1 is LGHDT, CDR2 YNNKEL (reference sequence). There are 16 residues in the CDR3. V trimming: 1 base; J trimming: 1 base; junction bases outside the gene matches: 3.

Only a few counts were recorded for this clone. The DNA for the CDR3 is TGTGCCAGCAGTTTAAGAGCTCTTGGGGAGCTGTTTTTT. Its protein is CASSLRALGELFF. The chain couples TRBV27 to TRBJ2-2; unclear D gene. Trimming left V 2 bases short and J 8 bases short, with 9 bases between. The germline CDR1 and CDR2 sequences are MNHEY and SMNVEV (reference sequence). This CDR3 has 13 residues.

This rearrangement joins TRBV6-6 to TRBJ2-7, with a weak D call TRBD2 (6 bases). The germline gives CDR1 MNHNY, CDR2 SVGAGI (reference sequence). The CDR3 extends over 15 amino acids. Trimming stripped 0 bases from V and 3 bases from J, with 12 bases between. The CDR3 here is CASSYSGVRGYEQYF. The CDR3 DNA reads as TGTGCCAGCAGTTACTCGGGAGTGCGGGGCTACGAGCAGTACTTC.

The chain couples TRBV11-3 to TRBJ2-3; no clear D gene. V lost 5 bases, J lost 3 bases, and 6 bases lay in between. The germline V gene encodes CDR1 SGHNT and CDR2 YENEEA. The CDR3 extends over 12 amino acids. CDR3 sequence reads: CASSRTTDTQYF. The CDR3 DNA follows: TGTGCCAGCAGCCGAACTACAGATACGCAGTATTTT.

The chain links TRBV5-1 to TRBJ2-3; weak D call: TRBD2 (7 bases). This CDR3 region has 17 residues. Germline V gene data show CDR1 as SGHRS and CDR2 as YFSETQ. V gave up 4 bases and J gave up 4 bases, with 22 bases separating them. The CDR3 nucleotides read TGCGCCAGCAGCCCTTTCGGGAATGGGGGGGCAGCAGATACGCAGTATTTT. Residues: CASSPFGNGGAADTQYF.

The rearrangement uses TRBV29-1 and TRBJ1-1; D may be TRBD1 (5 bases). Germline CDR1 SQVTM, CDR2 ANQGSEA. The germline V and J ends were trimmed by 4 bases and 1 base, with 13 bases remaining between them. This CDR3 comprises 14 residues. In nucleotides, the CDR3 is TGCAGCGTTGGGCAAGGGGCAGGGAACACTGAAGCTTTCTTT. This translates into CSVGQGAGNTEAFF.

The chain combines TRBV2 with TRBJ2-1, with 16 positions matching TRBD2. Looked up from germline, CDR1 is SNHLY and CDR2 is FYNNEI. After removal of 8 bases from V and 8 bases from J, the junction contained 12 bases not matched to a gene. The CDR3 runs 17 residues. CDR3 protein: CASYGTSGRVGGYEQFF. CDR3 bases: TGTGCCAGCTACGGGACTAGCGGGAGGGTTGGAGGGTATGAGCAGTTCTTC.

This chain uses TRBV10-3 with TRBJ1-2; weak D call: TRBD1 (5 bases). V was trimmed by 8 bases and J by 9 bases, leaving 13 bases between them. Germline values: CDR1 ENHRY, CDR2 SYGVKD. CDR3 length equals 11 residues. CDR3 sequence: CAIGAGRSYTF. CDR3 bases: TGTGCCATCGGGGCAGGGAGGAGCTACACCTTC.

The chain is built from TRBV28 and TRBJ2-3; tentatively, D is TRBD1 (6 bases). This CDR3 region has 15 residues. Germline lookup yields CDR1 MDHEN and CDR2 SYDVKM. V was shortened by 4 bases and J by 2 bases, with 13 bases between the two germline ends. CDR3 DNA: TGTGCCAGCAGTTCAAACAGGGTCCTCACAGATACGCAGTATTTT. Protein product: CASSSNRVLTDTQYF.

J is TRBJ1-2 and V is TRBV6-5; 7 positions match TRBD1. Germline V CDR1 and CDR2: MNHEY, SVGAGI. The CDR3 runs 15 residues. Trimming removed 7 bases from V and 4 bases from J; junction bases left unmatched: 12. The CDR3 region has the DNA TGTGCCAGCATCCAAACAACAGGGGTCAGCTATGGCTACACCTTC. It yields the protein CASIQTTGVSYGYTF.

The CDR3 spells CASSYRASYGYTF. In DNA, the CDR3 is TGTGCCAGCAGTTACAGGGCGAGCTATGGCTACACCTTC. The chain links TRBV28 to TRBJ1-2, with D possibly TRBD1 on 6 matching bases. Germline CDR1 MDHEN, CDR2 SYDVKM. The V and J ends lost 4 bases and 4 bases respectively, with 10 bases between them. The CDR3 has 13 residues.

The CDR3 is CASWTGVGYGYTF. In nucleotides, the CDR3 is TGTGCCAGCTGGACAGGGGTTGGCTATGGCTACACCTTC. V is TRBV28 and J is TRBJ1-2; 9 nucleotides align to TRBD1. The CDR3 contains 13 residues. Trimming cost V 8 bases and J 4 bases; bases outside gene matches: 5. Germline V lookup: CDR1 MDHEN, CDR2 SYDVKM.

This clone was counted a single time. This chain connects TRBV24-1 to TRBJ1-5, with D maybe TRBD1 (6 bases). With 3 bases removed from V and 2 bases from J, the gap between germline ends came to 16 bases. CDR3 size: 17 residues. Per the germline V gene, CDR1 is KGHDR and CDR2 is SFDVKD. For the CDR3, the DNA is TGTGCCACCAGTGATGCGACTCAGGGGTTCGGCAATCAGCCCCAGCATTTT. Its protein is CATSDATQGFGNQPQHF.

This chain connects TRBV7-2 to TRBJ2-7, with TRBD2 matching 11 bases. From germline, CDR1 is SGHTA and CDR2 FQGNSA. The CDR3 sequence is 14 residues long. The junction had 6 bases not matched to a gene; V was cut back by 7 bases and J by 4 bases. CDR3 in amino acids: CASNRLAGIYEQYF. The CDR3 nucleotides are TGTGCCAGCAACAGACTAGCGGGAATATACGAGCAGTACTTC.

The rearrangement links TRBV9 to TRBJ2-2; D might be TRBD1 (5 bases). The CDR3 sequence is 16 residues long. V dropped 0 bases and J dropped 3 bases, with 12 bases sitting between them. The germline gives CDR1 SGDLS, CDR2 YYNGEE. CDR3 bases: TGTGCCAGCAGCGTAGCCCTACAGGTCCACACCGGGGAGCTGTTTTTT. As protein: CASSVALQVHTGELFF.

The chain joins TRBV5-1 to TRBJ2-2; a possible D gene is TRBD1 (6 bases). The CDR3 covers 15 residues. Looked up from germline, CDR1 is SGHRS and CDR2 is YFSETQ. V dropped 0 bases and J dropped 1 base, with 7 bases sitting between them. CDR3 residues: CASSLEGGNTGELFF. DNA of the CDR3: TGCGCCAGCAGCTTGGAAGGGGGGAACACCGGGGAGCTGTTTTTT.

This clone has only one observation. V is TRBV3-1 (or the pseudogene TRBV3-2) and J is TRBJ1-3, with 7 positions matching TRBD1. The length of the CDR3 is 15 residues. V trimming: 5 bases; J trimming: 0 bases; junction bases outside the gene matches: 4. Germline values: CDR1 LGHDT, CDR2 YNNKEL (reference sequence). The chain's CDR3 is CASSTRTGSGNTIYF. The CDR3 region has the DNA TGTGCCAGCAGCACACGGACAGGCTCTGGAAACACCATATATTTT.

This chain connects TRBV5-1 to TRBJ2-2, with TRBD2 matching over 7 bases. The CDR3 covers 16 residues. The V gene's germline CDR1 is SGHRS and CDR2 YFSETQ. With 1 base clipped from V and 7 bases from J, the junction kept 10 bases outside the gene matches. The chain's CDR3 is CASSLTPSGTGGELFF. CDR3 coding DNA: TGCGCCAGCAGCTTGACTCCTAGCGGAACGGGCGGGGAGCTGTTTTTT.